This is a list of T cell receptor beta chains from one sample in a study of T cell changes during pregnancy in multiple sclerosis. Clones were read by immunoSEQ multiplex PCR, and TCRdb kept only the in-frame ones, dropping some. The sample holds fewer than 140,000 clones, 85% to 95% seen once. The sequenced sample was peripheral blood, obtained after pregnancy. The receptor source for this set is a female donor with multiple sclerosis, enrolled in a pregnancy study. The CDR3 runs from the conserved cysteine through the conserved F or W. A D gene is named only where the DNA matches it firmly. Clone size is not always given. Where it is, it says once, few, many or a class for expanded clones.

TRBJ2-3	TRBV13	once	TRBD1	TGTGCCAGCAGCCCCTGGACAGGGGAAAGAGATACGCAGTATTTT	CASSPWTGERDTQYF
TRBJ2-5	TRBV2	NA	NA	TGTGCCAGCAGTGGCGGCGGGCTTAGGGGGCAAGAGACCCAGTACTTC	CASSGGGLRGQETQYF
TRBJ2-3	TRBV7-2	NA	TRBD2	TGTGCCAGCAGCTTAGCGGGGGGGGCAGATACGCAGTATTTT	CASSLAGGADTQYF
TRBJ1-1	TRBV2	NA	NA	TGTGCCCAATTTGGGGGAGGCCAAGAAGCTTTCTTT	CAQFGGGQEAFF
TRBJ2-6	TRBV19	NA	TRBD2	TGTGCCAGTAGTGCCAAGGGACTAGCCCTCGCTGGGGCCAACGTCCTGACTTTC	CASSAKGLALAGANVLTF
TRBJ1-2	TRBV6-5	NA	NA	TGTGCCAGCAGTTACTCGAAACAGCTTGGTGGCTACACCTTC	CASSYSKQLGGYTF
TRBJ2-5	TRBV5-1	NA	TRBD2	TGCGCCAGCAGCCTGGGGAGCGGGAGGGAAGAGACCCAGTACTTC	CASSLGSGREETQYF
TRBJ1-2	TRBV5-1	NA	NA	TGCGCCAGCAGCTTGGAACTTCCCCCCTCAGGGGACGGCTACACCTTC	CASSLELPPSGDGYTF
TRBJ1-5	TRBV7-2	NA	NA	TGTGCCAGCAGCCCTCAACAGGGAAATCAGCCCCAGCATTTT	CASSPQQGNQPQHF
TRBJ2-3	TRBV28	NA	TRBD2	TGTGCCAGCAGTCCCCGACTAGCGGGGGGGCGAGATACGCAGTATTTT	CASSPRLAGGRDTQYF
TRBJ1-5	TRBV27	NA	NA	TGTGCCAGCAGTTTAACGCGGTTCAATCAGCCCCAGCATTTT	CASSLTRFNQPQHF
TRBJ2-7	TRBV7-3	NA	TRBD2	TGTGCCAGCAGCCCGAGGACTAGCGGGCTGGCCCTAAGCTCCTACGAGCAGTACTTC	CASSPRTSGLALSSYEQYF
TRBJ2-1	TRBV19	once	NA	TGTGCCAGTAGTAAGACTATCCTAAATGAGCAGTTCTTC	CASSKTILNEQFF
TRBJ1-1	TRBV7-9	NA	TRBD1	TGTGCCAGCAGCTATCCCGGGACAGGGCAGATTGAAGCTTTCTTT	CASSYPGTGQIEAFF
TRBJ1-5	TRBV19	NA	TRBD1	TGTGCCAGTAGTCCTCAGACAGGGGCAGCCACAAATCAGCCCCAGCATTTT	CASSPQTGAATNQPQHF
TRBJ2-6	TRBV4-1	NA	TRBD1	TGCGCCAGCAGCCAAGAGGCCCTCTGGGACAGTGCCTTTGGGGCCAACGTCCTGACTTTC	CASSQEALWDSAFGANVLTF
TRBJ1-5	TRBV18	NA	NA	TGTGCCAGCTCACCACAAGCCCGGGTAGAGTATAGCAATCAGCCCCAGCATTTT	CASSPQARVEYSNQPQHF
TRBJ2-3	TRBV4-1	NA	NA	TGCGCCAGCAGCCAAGGGAGAGCGGGTCTCCCAGATACGCAGTATTTT	CASSQGRAGLPDTQYF
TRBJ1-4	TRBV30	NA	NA	TGTGCCTGGAGGGGCCAAGCTAATGAAAAACTGTTTTTT	CAWRGQANEKLFF
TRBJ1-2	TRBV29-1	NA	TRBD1	TGCAGCGTTGAGCGACAGGGGGCGGTTTTGGGTTATGGCTACACCTTC	CSVERQGAVLGYGYTF
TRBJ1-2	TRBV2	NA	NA	TGTGCCAGCAGTGAAAGAAGGAGTTCCCGGGTATTGGACTATGGCTACACCTTC	CASSERRSSRVLDYGYTF
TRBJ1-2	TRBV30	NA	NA	TGTGCCTGGGCTCGGGACACCCGGGGCTACACCTTC	CAWARDTRGYTF
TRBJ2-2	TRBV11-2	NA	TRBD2	TGTGCCAGCAGTCCTAGCGGATGGGCCGGGGAGCTGTTTTTT	CASSPSGWAGELFF
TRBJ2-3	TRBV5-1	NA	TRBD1	TGCGCCAGCAGCCGCTCGGGACAGGGTATAGTAGATACGCAGTATTTT	CASSRSGQGIVDTQYF
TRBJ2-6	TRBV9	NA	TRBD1	TGTGCCAGCAGCCCACACAGGGGGCGTCCCTCTGGGGCCAACGTCCTGACTTTC	CASSPHRGRPSGANVLTF
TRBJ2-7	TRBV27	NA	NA	TGTGCCAGCAGTTTATCTTGGCAGGGTCTCTCCGAGCAGTACTTC	CASSLSWQGLSEQYF
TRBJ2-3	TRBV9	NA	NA	TGTGCCAGCAGCGCCTCGGGGGGCCGCGCAGATACGCAGTATTTT	CASSASGGRADTQYF
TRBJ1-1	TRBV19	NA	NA	TGTGCCAGTAGTGATACGGTTAACACTGAAGCTTTCTTT	CASSDTVNTEAFF
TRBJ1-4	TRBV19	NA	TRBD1	TGTGCCAGTAGTATTCCGAGGACAGGAGATGAAAAACTGTTTTTT	CASSIPRTGDEKLFF
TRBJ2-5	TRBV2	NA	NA	TGTGCCACTGGGGGCCTTGCGGAGACCCAGTACTTC	CATGGLAETQYF
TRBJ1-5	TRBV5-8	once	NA	TGTGCCAGCAGCTTGTCGGGGAGGAATATTCAGCCCCAGCATTTT	CASSLSGRNIQPQHF
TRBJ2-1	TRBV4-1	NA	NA	TGCGCCAGCAGCCAAGACAGGGGGGTTTTGAATGAGCAGTTCTTC	CASSQDRGVLNEQFF
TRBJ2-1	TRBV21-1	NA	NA	TGTGCCAGCAGCCAAATCTTCGGGACAGTGCCCTCCAATGAGCAGTTCTTC	CASSQIFGTVPSNEQFF
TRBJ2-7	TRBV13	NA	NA	TGTGCCAGCAGCTTATCTCAGGTTCTCTACGAGCAGTACTTC	CASSLSQVLYEQYF
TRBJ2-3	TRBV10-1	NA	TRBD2	TGCGCCAGCAGTGAGTCGACACTCCTAGGGGTAGCGGGAGTGGATAGTGATGGAACAGATACGCAGTATTTT	CASSESTLLGVAGVDSDGTDTQYF
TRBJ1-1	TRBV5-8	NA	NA	TGTGCCAGCAGCTTTAGGGGGTCGAACACTGAAGCTTTCTTT	CASSFRGSNTEAFF
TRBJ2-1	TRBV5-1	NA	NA	TGCGCCAGCAGCTTGGTTTATGATGAGCAGTTCTTC	CASSLVYDEQFF
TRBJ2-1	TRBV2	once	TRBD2	TGTGCCAGCAGTGAAGCGCAGTTACTAGCGGGAGCCAATGAGCAGTTCTTC	CASSEAQLLAGANEQFF
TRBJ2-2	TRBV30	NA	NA	TGTGCCTGGAAAGAGGGCGGGGAGCTGTTTTTT	CAWKEGGELFF
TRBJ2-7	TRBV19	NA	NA	TGTGCCAGTAGTCTCTACAGTGACTCCTACGAGCAGTACTTC	CASSLYSDSYEQYF
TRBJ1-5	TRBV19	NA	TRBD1	TGTGCCAGTAGTCCCCTGGGGGTTCAGGGGGTTGGGCAGCCCCAGCATTTT	CASSPLGVQGVGQPQHF
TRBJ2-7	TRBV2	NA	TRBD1	TGTGCCAGCAGTGGGTCGAGGGACAGGGGAATGTACGAGCAGTACTTC	CASSGSRDRGMYEQYF
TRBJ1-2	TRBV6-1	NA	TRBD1	TGTGCCAGCAGTGGGACAGGGTTTAACTATGGCTACACCTTC	CASSGTGFNYGYTF
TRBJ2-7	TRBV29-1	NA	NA	TGCAGCGTTGAGGCGGGTGGGAAGAAGCAGTACTTC	CSVEAGGKKQYF
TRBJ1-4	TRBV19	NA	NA	TGTGCCAGTAGTATCGGGCAGGGTAATGAAAAACTGTTTTTT	CASSIGQGNEKLFF
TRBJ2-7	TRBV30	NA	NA	TGTGCCTGGACTCCGGGACAAAGCTCCTACGAGCAGTACTTC	CAWTPGQSSYEQYF
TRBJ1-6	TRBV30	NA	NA	TGTGCCTGGACCCGCGATCTAAGGGGGAATTCACCCCTCCACTTT	CAWTRDLRGNSPLHF
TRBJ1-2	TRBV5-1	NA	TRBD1	TGCGCCAGCAGCACGGCCGGGACAGCGACATTAGCTAACTATGGCTACACCTTC	CASSTAGTATLANYGYTF
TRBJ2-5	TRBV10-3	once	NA	TGTGCCATCAGACAGGACGGGGGGACCCAGTACTTC	CAIRQDGGTQYF
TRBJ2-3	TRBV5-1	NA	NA	TGCGCCAGCAGAGGGAACATCGCGGGAGATACGCAGTATTTT	CASRGNIAGDTQYF